This paragraph reports one TCR beta chain. Its antigen is as yet unknown. Donors came from a validation cohort of approximately 110 subjects, distinct from the first 666-subject cohort. This sample was taken from a study of cytomegalovirus exposure and HLA in healthy donors. Study-level results: The classifier was said to identify cytomegalovirus status with high specificity and sensitivity.

Repertoires were generated with immunoSEQ multiplex PCR, while TCRdb's copy carries only in-frame clones and drops some. The sample records about 130,000 clones, about nine tenths being singletons. V shed 6 bases and J shed 4 bases, with 11 bases lying between them. CDR3 length: 13 amino acids. The germline V gene has CDR1 SGHAT and CDR2 FQNNGV. This sequence originates from a young woman in good health and CMV-seronegative. The chain uses TRBV11-2 and TRBJ2-3, with D uncertain. The specimen sequenced was PBMCs. This CDR3 reads CASRSIRADTQYF. The CDR3 bases are TGTGCCAGCAGGTCCATCCGCGCAGATACGCAGTATTTT.